The 23 T cell receptor beta chains presented below share a single source sample, sequenced in a study of beta chain features in type 1 diabetes. TCRB transcripts that were expressed got sequenced, as all of the isolated RNA had been reverse transcribed. TCRdb keeps only in-frame clones here, not all; method: immunoSEQ multiplex PCR. The sample holds under 800,000 clones, roughly a sixth seen once. The sample was naive CD4+ T cells from blood. Receptor source: a man younger than 35 in good health.

The rearrangement uses TRBV10-3 and TRBJ2-5; 10 bases align to TRBD1. The CDR3 runs to 14 residues. V shed 5 bases, J shed 2 bases, and the junction held 2 bases outside the gene matches. Germline-derived CDR1 and CDR2 are ENHRY and SYGVKD. The CDR3 loop reads CAISLGQGQETQYF. The CDR3 coding sequence is TGTGCCATCAGTTTGGGACAGGGGCAAGAGACCCAGTACTTC.

This clone was counted between two and nine times. The rearrangement joins TRBV5-1 to TRBJ2-5; no firm D call. The germline V gene has CDR1 SGHRS and CDR2 YFSETQ. This CDR3 comprises 15 residues. V lost 1 base and J lost 5, with 15 bases in between. Here the CDR3 DNA reads TGCGCCAGCAGCTTGTTCGCCGGGTTCGGGGAGACCCAGTACTTC. As protein: CASSLFAGFGETQYF.

The table lists this clone with a few counts. The V gene is TRBV28, the J gene TRBJ2-5; D is perhaps TRBD2 (6 bases). The CDR3 is 15 amino acids. Deletions cut 6 bases from V and 1 base from J, with 15 bases between. Germline V lookup: CDR1 MDHEN, CDR2 SYDVKM. CDR3 loop: CASRPTGVRQETQYF. For the CDR3, the DNA is TGTGCCAGCAGGCCCACGGGGGTACGCCAAGAGACCCAGTACTTC.

This chain links TRBV4-3 with TRBJ2-3, with D uncertain. The CDR3 consists of 15 residues. Trimming removed 2 bases at V and 0 bases at J, with 9 bases between. Germline CDR1 reads LGHNA; CDR2 reads YSLEER. This CDR3 is CASSQRTFSTDTQYF. The DNA for the CDR3 is TGCGCCAGCAGCCAAAGGACGTTTAGCACAGATACGCAGTATTTT.

V is TRBV28 and J is TRBJ2-5; a weak D match, TRBD1 (5 bases). Trimming removed 3 bases from V and 4 bases from J, with 9 bases in between. The CDR3 is made up of 13 amino acids. The germline gives CDR1 MDHEN, CDR2 SYDVKM. The CDR3 coding sequence is TGTGCCAGCAGTTTGCGGCAGGGAGAGACCCAGTACTTC. Protein: CASSLRQGETQYF.

CDR3 nucleotide sequence: TGTGCCAGCACCCATGGGACACTCCAAGAGACCCAGTACTTC. Its translation: CASTHGTLQETQYF. The chain recombines TRBV6-1 with TRBJ2-5, with D maybe TRBD1 (6 bases). CDR3 length: 14 residues. Looked up from germline, CDR1 is MNHNS and CDR2 is SASEGT. V lost 7 bases and J lost 1, with 13 bases in between.

The chain uses TRBV4-3 and TRBJ1-4; 7 bases are shared with TRBD1. CDR3 length: 14 residues. Germline-derived CDR1 and CDR2 are LGHNA and YSLEER. V lost 2 bases, J lost 7 bases, and 4 bases stayed unmatched. CDR3 sequence reads: CASSQWTGSEKLFF. The CDR3 nucleotides are TGCGCCAGCAGCCAATGGACAGGTAGTGAAAAACTGTTTTTT.

This clone was detected only a few times. This sequence joins TRBV19 and TRBJ1-1, with a tentative D call TRBD1 (6 bases). The CDR3 extends over 15 amino acids. V gave up 4 bases and J gave up 3 bases, with 15 bases separating them. CDR1 is LNHDA and CDR2 is SQIVND in the germline V gene (reference sequence). The DNA of the CDR3 is TGTGCCAGTAGTAGGCTACAGGGAGGGTACACTGAAGCTTTCTTT. Protein: CASSRLQGGYTEAFF.

The CDR3 DNA sequence: TGTGCCAGCAGCTCCAGGGTGACAGATACGCAGTATTTT. Translated, it gives CASSSRVTDTQYF. The chain combines TRBV5-6 with TRBJ2-3; the D gene is possibly TRBD1 (5 bases). The CDR3 spans 13 residues. Germline V gene lookup returns CDR1 SGHDT and CDR2 YYEEEE. The V end was cut by 3 bases, the J end by 3 bases, with 8 bases between.

In its sample, this clone was seen a few times. This chain joins TRBV5-1 and TRBJ1-2; maybe TRBD1 (6 bases). The CDR3 consists of 14 residues. Trimming shortened V by 4 bases and J by 2 bases, and 12 bases separated the two germline ends. Germline values: CDR1 SGHRS, CDR2 YFSETQ. The CDR3 DNA sequence: TGCGCCAGCAGCCCGGGACAACACAACTATGGCTACACCTTC. As protein: CASSPGQHNYGYTF.

This sequence joins TRBV10-3 and TRBJ1-1, with 7 bases matching TRBD1. This CDR3 contains 13 residues. CDR1 ENHRY and CDR2 SYGVKD come from the germline V gene. The ends lost 7 bases at V and 2 bases at J; junction bases unmatched: 4. CDR3 residues: CAIKGQANTEAFF. CDR3 sequence (DNA): TGTGCCATCAAAGGACAGGCTAACACTGAAGCTTTCTTT.

This clone appeared a few times. The chain is built from TRBV29-1 and TRBJ1-1, with TRBD1 matching over 8 bases. From germline, CDR1 is SQVTM and CDR2 ANQGSEA. The CDR3 loop spans 13 amino acids. Trimming cost V 5 bases and J 2 bases; bases outside gene matches: 4. DNA of the CDR3: TGCAGCGTTCTCAGGGGGCTCAACACTGAAGCTTTCTTT. It encodes CSVLRGLNTEAFF.

V usage is TRBV5-1 and J usage is TRBJ2-2, with D unresolved. The ends were cut back, 1 base at V and 1 base at J, with 8 bases in the middle. This CDR3 is built from 15 residues. The V gene's germline CDR1 is SGHRS and CDR2 YFSETQ. CDR3 in DNA: TGCGCCAGCAGCTTGTTCTGGGAGAACACCGGGGAGCTGTTTTTT. Protein: CASSLFWENTGELFF. Using reference TRBV5-1 and TRBJ2-2 for the parts outside the CDR3, the full variable domain is KAGVTQTPRYLIKTRGQQVTLSCSPISGHRSVSWYQQTPGQGLQFLFEYFSETQRNKGNFPGRFSGRQFSNSRSEMNVSTLELGDSALYLCASSLFWENTGELFFGEGSRLTVL.

A few counts support this clone. The J gene is TRBJ1-2, the V gene TRBV25-1; 7 bases map to TRBD1. The CDR3 loop spans 15 amino acids. V was clipped by 4 bases and J by 7 bases; unmatched bases: 12. Germline CDR1 reads MGHDK; CDR2 reads SYGVNS. The CDR3 spells CASSARQGGSAGYTF. Written as DNA, the CDR3 is TGTGCCAGCAGTGCCAGACAGGGAGGATCGGCTGGCTACACCTTC.

V and J are TRBV2 and TRBJ2-1, with 8 bases lining up with TRBD1. The CDR3 totals 12 residues. CDR1 is SNHLY, CDR2 FYNNEI, per germline. The ends lost 10 bases at V and 7 bases at J; junction bases unmatched: 6. The CDR3 nucleotides read TGTGCCACCAACAGGGGGGTGAATGAGCAGTTCTTC. It yields the protein CATNRGVNEQFF. The full variable domain, its missing parts supplied by reference TRBV2 and TRBJ2-1, is EPEVTQTPSHQVTQMGQEVILRCVPISNHLYFYWYRQILGQKVEFLVSFYNNEISEKSEIFDDQFSVERPDGSNFTLKIRSTKLEDSAMYFCATNRGVNEQFFGPGTRLTVL.

V is TRBV27 and J is TRBJ2-1; 9 nucleotides line up with TRBD1. From germline, CDR1 is MNHEY and CDR2 SMNVEV (reference sequence). CDR3 size: 16 residues. V dropped 4 bases and J dropped 5; count of bases not matched to a gene: 9. The CDR3 reads CASSSPRTGAHNEQFF. The CDR3 bases are TGTGCCAGCAGTTCCCCACGGACAGGGGCCCACAATGAGCAGTTCTTC.

This clone was picked up a small number of times. The chain joins TRBV10-3 to TRBJ2-1; D assignment may be TRBD1 or TRBD2 (5 bases each). Trimming pared 8 bases from V and 1 base from J, leaving 12 bases between. The CDR3 length is 14 residues. The germline CDR1 and CDR2 sequences are ENHRY and SYGVKD. CDR3 amino acids: CAIEGRRSYNEQFF. The CDR3 DNA sequence: TGTGCCATCGAGGGGCGAAGATCCTACAATGAGCAGTTCTTC.

The chain has TRBV7-2 and TRBJ2-7, with D unresolved. The germline V and J ends were trimmed by 2 bases and 2 bases, with 4 bases remaining between them. The CDR3 contains 12 residues. Germline V CDR1 and CDR2: SGHTA, FQGNSA. The CDR3 spells CASSLTPYEQYF. CDR3 sequence (DNA): TGTGCCAGCAGCTTAACCCCCTACGAGCAGTACTTC.

This clone has a handful of counts. The V call is TRBV27, the J call TRBJ2-5; D unclear. Per germline, CDR1 MNHEY and CDR2 SMNVEV (reference sequence). V gave up 0 bases and J gave up 1 base, with 9 bases separating them. This CDR3 is 15 amino acids long. CDR3 amino acids: CASSLSLAVQETQYF. The CDR3 region has the DNA TGTGCCAGCAGTTTATCGCTGGCCGTCCAAGAGACCCAGTACTTC.

This clone has just a few counts. The rearrangement uses TRBV7-6 and TRBJ2-7; TRBD1 is a possible D gene (5 bases). Trimming took off 2 bases at V and 4 bases at J, with 12 bases between the two ends. Germline-derived CDR1 and CDR2 are SGHVS and FNYEAQ. This CDR3 spans 14 amino acids. The CDR3 protein is CASSLFTGSYEQYF. The CDR3 DNA sequence: TGTGCCAGCAGCTTATTTACAGGATCGTACGAGCAGTACTTC.

The chain recombines TRBV7-2 with TRBJ1-5; D is possibly TRBD1 (5 bases). V was shortened by 1 base and J by 3 bases, with 10 bases between the two germline ends. The CDR3 extends over 15 amino acids. CDR1 is SGHTA and CDR2 is FQGNSA in the germline V gene. CDR3: CASSLVSRANQPQHF. CDR3 DNA sequence: TGTGCCAGCAGCTTAGTCAGCAGGGCCAATCAGCCCCAGCATTTT.

This clone was found a few times. The chain is built from TRBV4-3 and TRBJ1-2; maybe TRBD1 (5 bases). The CDR3 has 14 residues. Per the germline V gene, CDR1 is LGHNA and CDR2 is YSLEER. V lost 0 bases to trimming and J lost 4 bases, with 9 bases between them. DNA of the CDR3: TGCGCCAGCAGCCAAGATCCTCAGGGCTATGGCTACACCTTC. Amino acid sequence: CASSQDPQGYGYTF.

This clone turned up a few times. The rearrangement links TRBV7-2 to TRBJ2-7; 7 bases match TRBD1. Trimming took 3 bases from V and 0 from J; bases not matched to a gene: 5. Germline assignment: CDR1 SGHTA and CDR2 FQGNSA. The length of the CDR3 is 15 residues. For the CDR3, the DNA is TGTGCCAGCAGCTTTCGACAGGGCCTCTCCTACGAGCAGTACTTC. Its translation is CASSFRQGLSYEQYF.